Following are 27 T cell receptor beta chains from one sample sequenced in a study of T cells in Graves' hyperthyroidism and ophthalmopathy. Authors of the study amplified TCR beta CDR3 regions from RNA transcripts. In the first-round RT-PCR of the TCR CDR3, the HTBI primer set was used. MiXCR, applied by TCRdb to the multiplex PCR reads, yields one record per CDR3 protein. Of about 840,000 distinct CDR3 sequences detected, about two fifths appear once; the ten largest clones hold roughly 8.3%. The sequenced material came from blood. These receptors all come from a man in his late teens or twenties with Graves' hyperthyroidism.

This clonotype was detected a few times. The J gene is TRBJ2-7, the V gene TRBV6-4; no clear D gene. The germline V gene has CDR1 MRHNA and CDR2 SNTAGT. V lost 8 bases and J 3 bases, leaving 8 bases between the germline ends. The CDR3 is 11 residues long. CDR3 in DNA: TGTGCCAGCGGGCATGGCTACGAGCAGTACTTC. This translates into CASGHGYEQYF.

The CDR3 reads CATRYSMGTGELFF. In nucleotides, the CDR3 is TGTGCCACGCGATACAGCATGGGGACAGGGGAGCTGTTTTTT. This chain uses TRBV15 with TRBJ2-2; D perhaps matches TRBD1 (6 bases). Germline CDR1 is LNHNV and CDR2 is YYDKDF (reference sequence). The CDR3 is 14 amino acids. The V and J ends lost 9 bases and 8 bases respectively, with 19 bases between them.

The chain is built from TRBV2 and TRBJ2-7; no clear D gene. This CDR3 has 15 residues. The V gene's germline CDR1 is SNHLY and CDR2 FYNNEI. Trimming removed 2 bases from V and 2 bases from J, with 13 bases in between. As DNA, the CDR3 is TGTGCCAGCAGTGAAATCGGGCAACCTACCTACGAGCAGTACTTC. Translating it yields CASSEIGQPTYEQYF.

V usage is TRBV5-4 and J usage is TRBJ1-1; D unclear. Germline-derived CDR1 and CDR2 are SGHNT and YYREEE (reference sequence). This CDR3 is built from 14 residues. The germline V and J ends were trimmed by 1 base and 6 bases, with 13 bases remaining between them. CDR3 loop: CASSLLEGAPEAFF. The CDR3 region has the DNA TGTGCCAGCAGCTTGTTAGAGGGAGCCCCTGAAGCTTTCTTT. Supplemented by reference TRBV5-4 and TRBJ1-1, the full variable domain reads ETGVTQSPTHLIKTRGQQVTLRCSSQSGHNTVSWYQQALGQGPQFIFQYYREEENGRGNFPPRFSGLQFPNYSSELNVNALELDDSALYLCASSLLEGAPEAFFGQGTRLTVV.

At least ten counts were recorded for this clonotype. The chain uses TRBV10-3 and TRBJ2-7; D is perhaps TRBD2 (7 bases). CDR3 length: 15 amino acids. Germline CDR1 and CDR2: ENHRY and SYGVKD. Trimming pared 8 bases from V and 0 bases from J, leaving 17 bases between. The CDR3 region has the DNA TGTGCCATCGGGGGGGGCGGGCCTAGCTCCTACGAGCAGTACTTC. It specifies CAIGGGGPSSYEQYF.

The V and J genes are TRBV5-1 and TRBJ2-3; 10 bases agree with TRBD2. The germline V gene has CDR1 SGHRS and CDR2 YFSETQ. The J segment lost 3 bases and the V segment lost 0 bases, leaving 4 bases of the junction unmatched. This CDR3 has 16 residues. Here the CDR3 DNA reads TGCGCCAGCAGCTTGGCGAGCGGGGGGGCGACAGATACGCAGTATTTT. It encodes CASSLASGGATDTQYF. Complete variable domain (other parts from reference TRBV5-1 and TRBJ2-3): KAGVTQTPRYLIKTRGQQVTLSCSPISGHRSVSWYQQTPGQGLQFLFEYFSETQRNKGNFPGRFSGRQFSNSRSEMNVSTLELGDSALYLCASSLASGGATDTQYFGPGTRLTVL.

This clonotype was seen a few times. The chain combines TRBV7-9 with TRBJ1-1; 8 bases line up with TRBD1. Trimming cost V 5 bases and J 11 bases; bases outside gene matches: 13. Per the germline V gene, CDR1 is SEHNR and CDR2 is FQNEAQ (reference sequence). This CDR3 spans 14 amino acids. In DNA, the CDR3 is TGTGCCAGCAGCCCTACGCTGACAGGGGCTAATGCTTTCTTT. Its translation: CASSPTLTGANAFF. The full variable domain, with the rest looked up from reference TRBV7-9 and TRBJ1-1, is DTGVSQNPRHKITKRGQNVTFRCDPISEHNRLYWYRQTLGQGPEFLTYFQNEAQLEKSRLLSDRFSAERPKGSFSTLEIQRTEQGDSAMYLCASSPTLTGANAFFGQGTRLTVV.

This clonotype was seen ten or more times. This rearrangement joins TRBV2 to TRBJ1-4, with 7 nucleotides matching TRBD1. This CDR3 is built from 15 residues. Germline values: CDR1 SNHLY, CDR2 FYNNEI. V shed 0 bases and J 4 bases; nucleotides not matched to a gene: 2. CDR3 bases: TGTGCCAGCAGTGAAGCGGGACAGATTAATGAAAAACTGTTTTTT. As protein: CASSEAGQINEKLFF.

This clonotype showed up just once. The V call is TRBV9, the J call TRBJ2-7; 12 bases align to TRBD2. This CDR3 spans 15 amino acids. CDR1 SGDLS and CDR2 YYNGEE come from the germline V gene. After removal of 4 bases from V and 4 bases from J, the junction contained 6 bases not matched to a gene. This CDR3 reads CASSPRTSGKYEQYF. DNA for the CDR3: TGTGCCAGCAGCCCAAGGACTAGCGGGAAGTACGAGCAGTACTTC.

V usage is TRBV6-6 and J usage is TRBJ2-2, with D possibly being TRBD1 or TRBD2 (5 bases each). This CDR3 region has 16 residues. The V end lost 5 bases, the J end lost 4 bases, and 17 bases lay between the germline ends. Germline CDR1 reads MNHNY; CDR2 reads SVGAGI (reference sequence). The CDR3 protein is CASSAGAGALTGELFF. In DNA form, the CDR3 reads TGTGCCAGCAGTGCCGGGGCAGGAGCCCTCACCGGGGAGCTGTTTTTT.

The V gene is TRBV7-3, the J gene TRBJ2-2, with D unresolved. CDR1 SGHTA and CDR2 FQGTGA come from the germline V gene. The CDR3 sequence is 17 residues long. V was shortened by 0 bases and J by 3 bases, with 14 bases between the two germline ends. The CDR3: CASSLTLRAGHTGELFF. DNA for the CDR3: TGTGCCAGCAGCTTAACCCTAAGGGCCGGGCACACCGGGGAGCTGTTTTTT.

This clonotype was picked up one time. The rearrangement joins TRBV29-1 to TRBJ1-1; D remains unclear. V lost 8 bases to trimming and J lost 3 bases, with 10 bases between them. This CDR3 has 11 residues. Germline V gene sequence: CDR1 SQVTM, CDR2 ANQGSEA. The CDR3 DNA reads as TGCAGCCCTATCGGGGACACTGAAGCTTTCTTT. Protein sequence: CSPIGDTEAFF.

The table lists this clonotype with a few counts. The V call is TRBV10-3, the J call TRBJ2-7; weak D call: TRBD1 (10 bases). Trimming removed 10 bases at V and 4 bases at J, with 23 bases between. The CDR3 runs to 15 residues. The germline CDR1 and CDR2 sequences are ENHRY and SYGVKD. CDR3 bases: TGTGCCACCGGGACAGGGGATAGCGGGAGTTACGAGCAGTACTTC. It encodes CATGTGDSGSYEQYF.

The CDR3 spells CASSLGQGGYYGYTF. The CDR3 coding sequence is TGTGCCAGCAGTTTAGGACAGGGAGGGTACTATGGCTACACCTTC. The V and J genes are TRBV12-3 or TRBV12-4 and TRBJ1-2, with 7 bases identical to TRBD1. This CDR3 comprises 15 residues. V shed 1 base, J shed 3 bases, and the junction held 5 bases outside the gene matches.

This clonotype was picked up a small number of times. CDR3 sequence (DNA): TGTGCCAGCAGCTCCCAGTACAACTCTGGAAACACCATATATTTT. Protein sequence: CASSSQYNSGNTIYF. The V and J genes are TRBV13 and TRBJ1-3, with unresolved D. V lost 4 bases and J 0 bases, leaving 10 bases between the germline ends. Germline V gives CDR1 PRHDT, CDR2 FYEKMQ (reference sequence). The CDR3 sequence is 15 residues long.

Only a few counts were recorded for this clonotype. The genes are TRBV11-2 and TRBJ2-5; 7 bases fit TRBD2. From germline, CDR1 is SGHAT and CDR2 FQNNGV. Losses at the gene ends were 6 bases for V and 2 bases for J; bases not matched to a gene: 6. This CDR3 is built from 14 residues. The DNA for the CDR3 is TGTGCCAGCAGTAAACTAGCGACACAAGAGACCCAGTACTTC. This encodes CASSKLATQETQYF.

This clonotype has a count of ten or more. The junction differs from germline at one of its ends, possibly a read error. The V gene is TRBV12-3 or TRBV12-4, the J gene TRBJ2-5; 9 nucleotides line up with TRBD2. This CDR3 contains 15 residues. The CDR3 region has the DNA TGTGCCAGCAGCTTAGGAGCGGGGGGACAAGAGACCCAGTACTTC. Translation gives CASSLGAGGQETQYF.

This clonotype was observed many times. This rearrangement joins TRBV5-1 to TRBJ1-4; perhaps TRBD1 as D (5 bases). Germline-derived CDR1 and CDR2 are SGHRS and YFSETQ. V gave up 4 bases and J gave up 8 bases, with 15 bases separating them. This CDR3 has 14 residues. The CDR3, as DNA: TGCGCCAGCAGCCCTCCCGGGGGTCAAGAAAAACTGTTTTTT. This gives the protein CASSPPGGQEKLFF.

The rearrangement joins TRBV20-1 to TRBJ2-7; perhaps D is TRBD1 or TRBD2 (5 bases each). CDR1 and CDR2 (germline): DFQATT, SNEGSKA (reference sequence). The CDR3 runs 14 residues. The V end lost 5 bases, the J end lost 2 bases, and 16 bases lay between the germline ends. CDR3 region: CSAVGPGTPYEQYF. In nucleotides, the CDR3 is TGCAGTGCTGTCGGCCCCGGGACCCCCTACGAGCAGTACTTC.

This clonotype is a singleton in its sample. One end of the junction varies from germline; a read error may be responsible. The V gene is TRBV7-2, the J gene TRBJ1-2; D gene ambiguous. This CDR3 comprises 11 residues. The germline V gene has CDR1 SGHTA and CDR2 FQGNSA. This CDR3 reads CASSALYGHTF. The CDR3 DNA reads as TGTGCCAGCAGCGCCCTCTATGGCCACACCTTC.

This clonotype was counted between two and nine times. The chain recombines TRBV7-2 with TRBJ2-5; 16 bases map to TRBD2. Germline-derived CDR1 and CDR2 are SGHTA and FQGNSA. V shed 5 bases, J shed 5 bases, and the junction held 5 bases outside the gene matches. There are 16 residues in the CDR3. CDR3 in amino acids: CASSLGLAGGWETQYF. The CDR3 DNA sequence: TGTGCCAGCAGCCTGGGACTAGCGGGAGGGTGGGAGACCCAGTACTTC.

This clonotype has at least ten counts. The chain uses TRBV29-1 and TRBJ2-2; 9 bases are a match to TRBD1. V trimming: 6 bases; J trimming: 7 bases; junction bases outside the gene matches: 9. CDR3 length: 14 amino acids. Per the germline V gene, CDR1 is SQVTM and CDR2 is ANQGSEA. For the CDR3, the DNA is TGCAGCGTCGCGAACAGGGGGCAGATCGGGGAGCTGTTTTTT. Amino acids: CSVANRGQIGELFF.

The rearrangement uses TRBV7-9 and TRBJ1-2; TRBD1 agrees at 10 bases. CDR1 is SEHNR, CDR2 FQNEAQ, per germline (reference sequence). The CDR3 sequence is 14 residues long. Unmatched junction bases numbered 6, after V lost 5 bases and J lost 6 bases. CDR3 sequence: CASSRQGAPDGYTF. In nucleotides, the CDR3 is TGTGCCAGCAGCCGACAGGGGGCGCCAGATGGCTACACCTTC.

The chain carries TRBV5-1 and TRBJ2-5; D assignment may be TRBD1 or TRBD2 (5 bases each). From germline, CDR1 is SGHRS and CDR2 YFSETQ. The CDR3 is 14 amino acids. Trimming shortened V by 0 bases and J by 5 bases, and 11 bases separated the two germline ends. The CDR3 loop is CASSLGGAVETQYF. CDR3 sequence (DNA): TGCGCCAGCAGCTTGGGAGGGGCAGTGGAGACCCAGTACTTC.

As concerns this clonotype: This may stem from a read error, because a much larger clone lies one nucleotide away. The chain combines TRBV7-8 with TRBJ1-4; D is unclear. V lost 7 bases to trimming and J lost 7 bases, with 19 bases between them. Looked up from germline, CDR1 is SGHVS and CDR2 is FQNEAQ. This CDR3 is built from 15 residues. The CDR3, as DNA: TGTGCCAGCACCGTACTGGGCAGGTCGGGTGAAAAACTGTTTTTT. It specifies CASTVLGRSGEKLFF.

The V call is TRBV19, the J call TRBJ1-2; D call uncertain. CDR3 length: 13 amino acids. V lost 3 bases and J 4 bases, leaving 9 bases between the germline ends. CDR1 and CDR2 from the germline V gene are LNHDA and SQIVND (reference sequence). The CDR3 here is CASSMSAGYGYTF. CDR3 nucleotides: TGTGCCAGTAGTATGTCGGCAGGCTATGGCTACACCTTC.

V usage is TRBV7-2 and J usage is TRBJ1-4, with a tentative D call TRBD1 (5 bases). Germline assignment: CDR1 SGHTA and CDR2 FQGNSA. Trimming left V 5 bases short and J 1 base short, with 14 bases between. The CDR3 extends over 16 amino acids. CDR3 nucleotides: TGTGCCAGCAGCAATTGGGGGAGCGGAACTAATGAAAAACTGTTTTTT. Its translation: CASSNWGSGTNEKLFF. Filled out from reference TRBV7-2 and TRBJ1-4, the complete variable domain reads GAGVSQSPSNKVTEKGKDVELRCDPISGHTALYWYRQSLGQGLEFLIYFQGNSAPDKSGLPSDRFSAERTGGSVSTLTIQRTQQEDSAVYLCASSNWGSGTNEKLFFGSGTQLSVL.